This TCR beta chain was documented in a study of T cells after somatic rescue of genetic block. Of note for this clone: Compared with germline, one end of the junction differs, possibly owing to a read error.

Sequencing used immunoSEQ multiplex PCR; TCRdb keeps in-frame clones, though not all of them. Here the sample spans 65,000 to 70,000 clones, 85% to 95% being singletons. CDR1 is MNHNS, CDR2 SASEGT, per germline. The CDR3 sequence is 15 residues long. This chain joins TRBV6-1 and TRBJ2-2; D call uncertain. The sequenced material came from peripheral blood mononuclear cells (PBMCs). The clonotype was recovered from a man in his forties. CDR3 DNA sequence: TGTGCCAGTAGTGTAAGGAACGTTAACACCGGGGAGCTGTTTTTT. This translates into CASSVRNVNTGELFF.